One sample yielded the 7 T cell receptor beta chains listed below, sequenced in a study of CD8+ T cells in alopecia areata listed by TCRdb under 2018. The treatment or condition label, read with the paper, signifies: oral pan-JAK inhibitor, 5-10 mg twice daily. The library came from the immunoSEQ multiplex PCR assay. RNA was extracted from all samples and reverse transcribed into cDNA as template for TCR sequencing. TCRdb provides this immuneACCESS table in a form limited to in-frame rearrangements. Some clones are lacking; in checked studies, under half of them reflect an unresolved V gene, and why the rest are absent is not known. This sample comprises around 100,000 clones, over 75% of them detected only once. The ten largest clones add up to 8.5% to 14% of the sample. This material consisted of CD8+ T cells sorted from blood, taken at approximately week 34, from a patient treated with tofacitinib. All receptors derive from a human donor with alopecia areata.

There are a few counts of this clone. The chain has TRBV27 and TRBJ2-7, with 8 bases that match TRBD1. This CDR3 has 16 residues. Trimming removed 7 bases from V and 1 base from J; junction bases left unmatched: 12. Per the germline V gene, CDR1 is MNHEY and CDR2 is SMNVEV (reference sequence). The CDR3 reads CASTPEGDRPSYEQYF. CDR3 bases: TGTGCCAGCACACCCGAGGGGGACAGGCCTTCCTACGAGCAGTACTTC.

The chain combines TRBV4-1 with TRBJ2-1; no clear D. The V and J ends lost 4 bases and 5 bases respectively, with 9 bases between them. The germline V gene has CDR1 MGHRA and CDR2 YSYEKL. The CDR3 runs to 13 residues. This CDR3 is CASSPRLDNEQFF. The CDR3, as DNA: TGCGCCAGCAGCCCGCGGCTCGACAATGAGCAGTTCTTC.

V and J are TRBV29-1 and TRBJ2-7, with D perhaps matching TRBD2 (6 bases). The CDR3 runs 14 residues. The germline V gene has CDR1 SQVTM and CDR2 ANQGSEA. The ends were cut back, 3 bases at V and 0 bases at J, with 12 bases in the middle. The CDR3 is CSVEGGDLSYEQYF. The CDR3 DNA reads TGCAGCGTTGAGGGCGGGGACCTCTCCTACGAGCAGTACTTC.

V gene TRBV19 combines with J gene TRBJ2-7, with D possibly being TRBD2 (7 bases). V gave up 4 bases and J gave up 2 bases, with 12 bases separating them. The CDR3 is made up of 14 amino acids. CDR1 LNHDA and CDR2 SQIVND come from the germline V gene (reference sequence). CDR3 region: CASSKAGQPYEQYF. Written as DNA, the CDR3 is TGTGCCAGTAGTAAAGCGGGACAACCCTACGAGCAGTACTTC.

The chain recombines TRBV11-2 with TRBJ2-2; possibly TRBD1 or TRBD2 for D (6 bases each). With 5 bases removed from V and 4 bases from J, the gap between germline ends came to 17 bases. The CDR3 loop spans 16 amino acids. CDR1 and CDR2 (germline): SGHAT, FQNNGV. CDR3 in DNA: TGTGCCAGCAGCACTAGGGGGACCGGGGGCACCGGGGAGCTGTTTTTT. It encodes CASSTRGTGGTGELFF.

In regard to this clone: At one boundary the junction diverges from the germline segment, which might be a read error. CDR3 residues: CASSPGLAGERYF. In DNA form, the CDR3 reads TGTGCCAGCAGCCCAGGACTAGCGGGCGAGCGGTACTTC. This rearrangement joins TRBV5-6 to TRBJ2-7; 11 bases map to TRBD2. Germline CDR1 and CDR2: SGHDT and YYEEEE. There are 13 residues in the CDR3.

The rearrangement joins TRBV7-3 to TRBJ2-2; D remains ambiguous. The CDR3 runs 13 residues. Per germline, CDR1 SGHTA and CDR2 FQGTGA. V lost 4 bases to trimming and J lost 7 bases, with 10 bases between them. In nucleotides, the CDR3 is TGTGCCAGCAGCTATCGGGCCCGCGGGGAGCTGTTTTTT. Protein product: CASSYRARGELFF.